This record looks at one T cell receptor (beta chain) sequence and its context. Its cognate antigen is unknown. This entry belongs to a study of Tregs in tolerant kidney transplant recipients. V was trimmed by 0 bases and J by 4 bases, leaving 17 bases between them. The length of the CDR3 is 17 residues. Germline V gene sequence: CDR1 SGHTA, CDR2 FQGNSA. The study, taken as a whole, reports: Donor-specific Treg expansion exceeded global Treg expansion in tolerant patients, suggesting antigen drive. The most relevant donor-specific Treg TCRbeta repertoire apparently came from expansion with activated donor B cells. The small number of patients limits these findings pending further validation.

Clones were sequenced by immunoSEQ multiplex PCR, and TCRdb holds only the in-frame ones, with some missing. The sample includes roughly 64,000 clones, 98% of them seen just once. The TCR originated in a human donor who received a combined kidney and bone marrow transplant. The genes are TRBV7-2 and TRBJ2-3; D is perhaps TRBD2 (6 bases). This sample comprised Tregs from blood, obtained before the transplant. In DNA form, the CDR3 reads TGTGCCAGCAGCTTAGCAAAGATCGGCGGAGGGGCAGATACGCAGTATTTT. This codes for CASSLAKIGGGADTQYF. Combining the CDR3 with reference TRBV7-2 and TRBJ2-3 gives the whole variable domain GAGVSQSPSNKVTEKGKDVELRCDPISGHTALYWYRQSLGQGLEFLIYFQGNSAPDKSGLPSDRFSAERTGGSVSTLTIQRTQQEDSAVYLCASSLAKIGGGADTQYFGPGTRLTVL.